The 22 T cell receptor beta chains in this list originate from one sample, sequenced in a study of blood T cell repertoires in COVID-19. Clones were sequenced by immunoSEQ multiplex PCR, and TCRdb holds only the in-frame ones, with some missing. Of some 200,000 clones in the sample, 84% were seen once. Sequencing used peripheral blood. Receptors originate from a man aged 25 to 45 with active or convalescent COVID-19.

The chain links TRBV28 to TRBJ1-3; no reliable D call. With 9 bases removed from V and 0 bases from J, the gap between germline ends came to 12 bases. CDR1 MDHEN and CDR2 SYDVKM come from the germline V gene. The CDR3 is 14 amino acids. CDR3 nucleotides: TGTGCCAGGGACTCTTTTTCCTCTGGAAACACCATATATTTT. Protein sequence: CARDSFSSGNTIYF. Full variable domain (remainder filled in from reference TRBV28 and TRBJ1-3): DVKVTQSSRYLVKRTGEKVFLECVQDMDHENMFWYRQDPGLGLRLIYFSYDVKMKEKGDIPEGYSVSREKKERFSLILESASTNQTSMYLCARDSFSSGNTIYFGEGSWLTVV.

The chain has TRBV30 and TRBJ2-7; the D is unclear. Germline lookup yields CDR1 GTSNPN and CDR2 SVGIG (reference sequence). V was pared by 1 base and J by 3 bases, with 10 bases between. This CDR3 comprises 13 residues. The CDR3 DNA is TGTGCCTGGAGTGCCCAGGCGAACTACGAGCAGTACTTC. Amino acids: CAWSAQANYEQYF.

The chain uses TRBV6-6 and TRBJ1-2; TRBD1 is a possible D gene (5 bases). Germline V gene sequence: CDR1 MNHNY, CDR2 SVGAGI (reference sequence). This CDR3 is 14 amino acids long. The V end was cut by 6 bases, the J end by 5 bases, with 16 bases between. The CDR3 loop reads CASSDPPGGYGYTF. CDR3 nucleotide sequence: TGTGCCAGCAGCGATCCCCCCGGGGGTTATGGCTACACCTTC.

The V and J genes are TRBV6-4 and TRBJ2-3; D perhaps matches TRBD2 (6 bases). The CDR3 is 17 residues long. V lost 0 bases to trimming and J lost 2 bases, with 15 bases between them. Germline loops: CDR1 MRHNA, CDR2 SNTAGT. The CDR3 DNA reads as TGTGCCAGCAGTGACTCGGTCCAAGGAGGGGACACAGATACGCAGTATTTT. This encodes CASSDSVQGGDTDTQYF.

J is TRBJ2-7 and V is TRBV29-1, with TRBD1 identical over 12 bases. Germline V gene sequence: CDR1 SQVTM, CDR2 ANQGSEA. The CDR3 length is 13 residues. J gave up 9 bases and V 5 bases, and 8 bases lay outside the gene matches. The CDR3 spells CSVIPGQGAVQYF. CDR3 bases: TGCAGCGTTATCCCGGGACAGGGGGCGGTGCAGTACTTC.

This chain links TRBV6-2 or TRBV6-3 with TRBJ2-7, with 13 bases that match TRBD2. CDR3 length equals 18 residues. The J segment lost 4 bases and the V segment lost 0 bases, leaving 9 bases of the junction unmatched. Germline V gene data show CDR1 as MNHEY and CDR2 as SVGEGT. The DNA for the CDR3 is TGTGCCAGCAGTTACTCGAAGACTAGCGGGAGGAGGAGGTACGAGCAGTACTTC. It is translated as CASSYSKTSGRRRYEQYF.

The V and J genes are TRBV11-3 and TRBJ1-1, with TRBD1 matching over 8 bases. Germline-derived CDR1 and CDR2 are SGHNT and YENEEA. Unmatched junction bases numbered 6, after V lost 5 bases and J lost 4 bases. CDR3 size: 14 residues. The CDR3 is CASSRDRGGTEAFF. CDR3 bases: TGTGCCAGCAGCCGCGACAGGGGAGGCACTGAAGCTTTCTTT.

V gene TRBV25-1 combines with J gene TRBJ2-3, with 9 bases identical to TRBD2. Germline CDR1 reads MGHDK; CDR2 reads SYGVNS. The CDR3 has 14 amino acids. V was pared by 3 bases and J by 7 bases, with 5 bases of the junction left unmatched. The DNA for the CDR3 is TGTGCCAGCAGTGATAGCGGGAGTGGGTATACGCAGTATTTT. Translated: CASSDSGSGYTQYF.

This sequence joins TRBV7-8 and TRBJ1-5; the match to TRBD1 covers 8 bases. V trimming: 1 base; J trimming: 4 bases; junction bases outside the gene matches: 0. The CDR3 runs 14 residues. Per germline, CDR1 SGHVS and CDR2 FQNEAQ. CDR3 in amino acids: CASSLGQGNQPQHF. The CDR3, as DNA: TGTGCCAGCAGCTTAGGACAGGGGAATCAGCCCCAGCATTTT.

The chain employs TRBV4-1 and TRBJ2-3, with D uncertain. Germline CDR1 MGHRA, CDR2 YSYEKL. CDR3 length equals 15 residues. The V end was cut by 4 bases, the J end by 0 bases, with 11 bases between. For the CDR3, the DNA is TGCGCCAGCAGCCCTATTCAACGGAGCACAGATACGCAGTATTTT. The encoded protein is CASSPIQRSTDTQYF.

The CDR3 sequence is CASSPPQGEAFF. DNA of the CDR3: TGCGCCAGCAGTCCGCCCCAGGGTGAAGCTTTCTTT. V gene TRBV10-2 combines with J gene TRBJ1-1, with D perhaps matching TRBD1 (5 bases). Germline V gene sequence: CDR1 WSHSY, CDR2 SAAADI. Trimming shortened V by 5 bases and J by 7 bases, and 11 bases separated the two germline ends. The CDR3 loop spans 12 amino acids.

This chain joins TRBV6-5 and TRBJ1-5; D is perhaps TRBD1 (5 bases). Germline CDR1 is MNHEY and CDR2 is SVGAGI. The CDR3 consists of 14 residues. The V end was cut by 5 bases, the J end by 5 bases, with 13 bases between. For the CDR3, the DNA is TGTGCCAGCAGTAAGCAGGGTGTAGATCAGCCCCAGCATTTT. This translates into CASSKQGVDQPQHF.

The V and J genes are TRBV19 and TRBJ2-5; 12 bases line up with TRBD1. This CDR3 contains 17 residues. The J segment lost 2 bases and the V segment lost 6 bases, leaving 10 bases of the junction unmatched. The germline gives CDR1 LNHDA, CDR2 SQIVND (reference sequence). DNA for the CDR3: TGTGCCAGTAGCAGGGACAGGGGGCATACCCTGCAAGAGACCCAGTACTTC. This encodes CASSRDRGHTLQETQYF.

The gene calls are TRBV27 and TRBJ2-1; 8 nucleotides line up with TRBD1. This CDR3 contains 12 residues. The junction had 6 bases not matched to a gene; V was cut back by 4 bases and J by 13 bases. Germline values: CDR1 MNHEY, CDR2 SMNVEV (reference sequence). The CDR3 loop is CASSWDRISQFF. The CDR3 bases are TGTGCCAGCAGTTGGGACAGGATCTCACAGTTCTTC.

Comments on this clone: The sample holds other DNA sequences that translate to the same CDR3. The genes are TRBV4-1 and TRBJ2-3; 8 bases are a match to TRBD2. CDR3 size: 14 residues. Germline values: CDR1 MGHRA, CDR2 YSYEKL. The trim removed 4 bases at V and 2 bases at J, leaving 2 bases unmatched. The CDR3 reads CASSPGLATDTQYF. For the CDR3, the DNA is TGCGCCAGCAGCCCCGGACTAGCCACAGATACGCAGTATTTT.

The rearrangement joins TRBV6-4 to TRBJ2-1; 9 nucleotides agree with TRBD2. The CDR3 loop spans 15 amino acids. Germline trimming cut 3 bases from V and 0 bases from J; bases unmatched to any gene: 0. Per germline, CDR1 MRHNA and CDR2 SNTAGT. The CDR3 DNA reads as TGTGCCAGCAGTGAAGCGGGGGGCTCCTACAATGAGCAGTTCTTC. It yields the protein CASSEAGGSYNEQFF.

This chain uses TRBV6-2 or TRBV6-3 with TRBJ2-5; D not certain. CDR1 and CDR2 from the germline V gene are MNHEY and SVGEGT. CDR3 length: 14 amino acids. Trimming left V 0 bases short and J 5 bases short, with 10 bases between. The CDR3 region has the DNA TGTGCCAGCAGTTACTCCGCCGCTCGGGAGACCCAGTACTTC. Translated, it gives CASSYSAARETQYF.

The J gene is TRBJ2-7, the V gene TRBV10-1; 7 positions match TRBD1. The germline V gene encodes CDR1 WNHNN and CDR2 SYGVQD (reference sequence). After removal of 9 bases from V and 3 bases from J, the junction contained 8 bases not matched to a gene. CDR3 length: 13 amino acids. In DNA, the CDR3 is TGCGCCAGTCCGGGACAGAGCTACTACGAGCAGTACTTC. It encodes CASPGQSYYEQYF.

The chain employs TRBV11-2 and TRBJ1-4, with unresolved D. Between the trimmed V and J ends, which lost 5 bases and 13 bases, there was a span of 17 bases. Germline loops: CDR1 SGHAT, CDR2 FQNNGV. The CDR3 sequence is 13 residues long. The DNA of the CDR3 is TGTGCCAGCAGCGCGATCGACCGACTAGGACTGTTTTTT. The encoded protein is CASSAIDRLGLFF.

The V gene is TRBV4-1, the J gene TRBJ1-5; 7 bases map to TRBD1. The CDR3 loop spans 14 amino acids. J gave up 3 bases and V 5 bases, and 4 bases lay outside the gene matches. Germline loops: CDR1 MGHRA, CDR2 YSYEKL. In DNA, the CDR3 is TGCGCCAGCAGCGAAGGGACAGTCAATCAGCCCCAGCATTTT. Amino acid sequence: CASSEGTVNQPQHF.

This chain connects TRBV5-1 to TRBJ1-2, with a weak D call TRBD1 (6 bases). The CDR3 totals 15 residues. The germline V gene encodes CDR1 SGHRS and CDR2 YFSETQ. V lost 0 bases to trimming and J lost 1 base, with 10 bases between them. CDR3 nucleotide sequence: TGCGCCAGCAGCTTGGGACAGGCTGTTAACTATGGCTACACCTTC. Encoded protein: CASSLGQAVNYGYTF. The full variable domain, completed using reference TRBV5-1 and TRBJ1-2, is KAGVTQTPRYLIKTRGQQVTLSCSPISGHRSVSWYQQTPGQGLQFLFEYFSETQRNKGNFPGRFSGRQFSNSRSEMNVSTLELGDSALYLCASSLGQAVNYGYTFGSGTRLTVV.

This CDR3 is CASSSRLAGGTETQYF. Written as DNA, the CDR3 is TGCGCCAGCAGCTCGCGGCTAGCGGGGGGGACAGAGACCCAGTACTTC. This chain joins TRBV5-1 and TRBJ2-5, with 12 bases aligning to TRBD2. This CDR3 has 16 residues. The V gene's germline CDR1 is SGHRS and CDR2 YFSETQ. J lost 4 bases, V lost 3 bases, and 7 bases had no gene match.